This T cell receptor beta chain stems from a study of PD-L1 blockade in urothelial cancer. Study information: Study patients had been treated with 0 to 3 previous chemotherapy regimens. When blood samples were assessed, the median T cell count was around 150,000. Study conclusions and caveats: Clonality of blood TCR below the median before treatment predicted better survival.

The trim removed 4 bases at V and 6 bases at J, leaving 8 bases unmatched. CDR1 and CDR2 (germline): SQVTM, ANQGSEA. CDR3 length: 14 amino acids. Using immunoSEQ multiplex PCR, the repertoire was profiled, and TCRdb retains in-frame clones only, with some absent. The data show 45,000 to 60,000 clones, 75% to 85% seen once. Time point defined: pretreatment peripheral blood. Per patient, between 1 and 8 samples were collected at pretreatment and on-treatment time points. This clone showed up just a few times. Its specificity is unknown. This TCR was recovered from a man in his forties or fifties with urothelial cancer. Specimen: PBMCs, collected around atezolizumab (anti-PD-L1) treatment. The V call is TRBV29-1, the J call TRBJ2-4; TRBD1 matches at 8 bases. The CDR3 loop reads CSVAPGTGPNIQYF. CDR3 DNA sequence: TGCAGCGTTGCCCCCGGGACAGGACCAAACATTCAGTACTTC.